The rows below give T cell receptor beta chains drawn from one sample of a study of T cells after posttransplantation cyclophosphamide. Profiling relied on immunoSEQ multiplex PCR, and the TCRdb table lists in-frame clones only, not all of them. The table lists 42,000 or so clones, roughly 87% of them singletons. The sample was PBMCs, taken about 60 days after allogeneic stem cell transplant with posttransplant cyclophosphamide. These TCRs come from a male patient in his sixties who received an allogeneic stem cell transplant from a related donor and was CMV-positive. Some T cells may be supplied by the graft donor. The CDR3 runs from the conserved cysteine through the conserved F or W. Each record gives: D gene, clone size, V gene, J gene, CDR3 protein, CDR3 DNA. The D gene is left open where the match is weak. Clone size is not always given. Where it is, it says once, few, many or a class for expanded clones.

>TRBD2|-|TRBV7-9|TRBJ2-3
CASSSSILAGDTDTQYF
TGTGCCAGCAGCTCCTCAATACTAGCGGGGGATACAGATACGCAGTATTTT
>TRBD2|-|TRBV2|TRBJ2-1
CASSVRDYYNEQFF
TGTGCCAGCAGTGTTAGGGACTACTACAATGAGCAGTTCTTC
>-|-|TRBV21-1|TRBJ1-5
CASSKPRDRDNQPQHF
TGTGCCAGCAGCAAACCCCGGGACAGGGACAATCAGCCCCAGCATTTT
>TRBD1|-|TRBV19|TRBJ1-6
CASSDWGTGGNNSPLHF
TGTGCCAGTAGTGATTGGGGGACAGGGGGCAACAATTCACCCCTCCACTTT
>-|once|TRBV5-6|TRBJ2-3
CASSPLSGGFAAILDTQYF
TGTGCCAGCAGCCCTCTGTCCGGCGGGTTCGCGGCTATACTTGATACGCAGTATTTT
>TRBD2|-|TRBV11-2|TRBJ2-3
CASSHPLRTSGADTQYF
TGTGCCAGCAGCCATCCCCTAAGGACTAGCGGGGCAGATACGCAGTATTTT
>-|-|TRBV5-1|TRBJ2-1
CASSLVGVYNEQFF
TGCGCCAGCAGCTTGGTAGGGGTTTACAATGAGCAGTTCTTC
>TRBD1|-|TRBV5-1|TRBJ1-1
CASSFRDRDTEAFF
TGCGCCAGCAGCTTTCGAGACAGGGACACTGAAGCTTTCTTT
>TRBD2|-|TRBV4-1|TRBJ2-1
CASSQLGGASTNNEQFF
TGCGCCAGCAGCCAGCTCGGGGGGGCCTCAACCAACAATGAGCAGTTCTTC
>TRBD1|-|TRBV5-1|TRBJ2-5
CASSYRDRVLRETQYF
TGCGCCAGCAGCTACCGGGACAGGGTTTTGAGAGAGACCCAGTACTTC
>-|-|TRBV5-4|TRBJ1-4
CASSPTPTGGVTNEKLFF
TGTGCCAGCAGCCCGACCCCAACGGGGGGTGTCACTAATGAAAAACTGTTTTTT
>TRBD1|-|TRBV10-1|TRBJ1-2
CASSDLRGLWDGYTF
TGCGCCAGCAGTGACCTCAGGGGGCTGTGGGATGGCTACACCTTC
>-|-|TRBV27|TRBJ1-1
CASRKQGNTEAFF
TGTGCCAGCAGAAAACAGGGGAACACTGAAGCTTTCTTT
>TRBD1|few|TRBV6-5|TRBJ1-6
CASSYSGDRFSSPLHF
TGTGCCAGCAGTTACTCCGGGGACAGGTTTAGTTCACCCCTCCACTTT
>TRBD1|-|TRBV29-1|TRBJ1-6
CSVITGGDSPLHF
TGCAGCGTGATAACAGGGGGCGATTCACCCCTCCACTTT
>-|-|TRBV5-1|TRBJ2-1
CASSTTDSSYNEQFF
TGCGCCAGCAGCACGACAGACAGCTCCTACAATGAGCAGTTCTTC
>TRBD2|once|TRBV7-6|TRBJ2-1
CASSPGAGGPYNEQFF
TGTGCCAGCAGCCCAGGAGCGGGGGGGCCTTACAATGAGCAGTTCTTC
>-|-|TRBV13|TRBJ2-1
CASSRDRFFHNEQFF
TGTGCCAGCAGCCGTGACAGGTTTTTCCACAATGAGCAGTTCTTC
>TRBD1|-|TRBV6-5|TRBJ1-6
CASSYKTGFNSPLHF
TGTGCCAGCAGTTATAAGACAGGGTTTAATTCACCCCTCCACTTT
>-|-|TRBV5-5|TRBJ1-6
CASSLPFQGIRRSPLHF
TGTGCCAGCAGCTTACCCTTCCAGGGGATAAGGCGGTCACCCCTCCACTTT
>TRBD1|-|TRBV2|TRBJ1-3
CASLQGVGNTIYF
TGTGCCAGCCTCCAGGGGGTTGGAAACACCATATATTTT
>TRBD2|-|TRBV4-2|TRBJ2-2
CASSQEVAGGPGELFF
TGTGCCAGCAGCCAGGAAGTAGCGGGGGGGCCCGGGGAGCTGTTTTTT
>TRBD1|-|TRBV18|TRBJ2-6
CASSPIMTGVSSGANVLTF
TGTGCCAGCTCACCTATAATGACAGGGGTTTCGTCTGGGGCCAACGTCCTGACTTTC
>TRBD2|-|TRBV11-2|TRBJ2-7
CASSLVGGSTGQYF
TGTGCCAGCAGCTTAGTCGGGGGGTCGACGGGGCAGTACTTC
>TRBD1|-|TRBV6-5|TRBJ2-7
CASSYRDSPFYEQYF
TGTGCCAGCAGTTACCGGGACAGTCCTTTCTACGAGCAGTACTTC
>-|-|TRBV7-9|TRBJ2-3
CASSPEGSGPTDTQYF
TGTGCCAGCAGCCCAGAGGGCAGCGGCCCCACAGATACGCAGTATTTT
>-|-|TRBV7-8|TRBJ1-6
CASSVALRYSPLHF
TGTGCCAGCAGCGTGGCCCTGCGGTATTCACCCCTCCACTTT
>TRBD1|few|TRBV19|TRBJ1-2
CASLRQGAPGYTF
TGTGCCAGTCTGCGGCAGGGGGCGCCCGGCTACACCTTC
>TRBD1|-|TRBV18|TRBJ1-6
CASSGTGGDTRSSYNSPLHF
TGTGCCAGCTCAGGGACAGGTGGGGATACACGCAGCTCCTATAATTCACCCCTCCACTTT
>TRBD2|-|TRBV27|TRBJ2-1
CASSFTSGSYNEQFF
TGTGCCAGCAGTTTCACTAGCGGGAGCTACAATGAGCAGTTCTTC
>TRBD2|-|TRBV11-2|TRBJ2-5
CASSLWGGTQETQYF
TGTGCCAGCAGCTTATGGGGGGGTACCCAAGAGACCCAGTACTTC
>-|-|TRBV5-1|TRBJ2-7
CASSLLGAGYEQYF
TGCGCCAGCAGCTTGTTGGGGGCGGGCTACGAGCAGTACTTC
>-|-|TRBV5-1|TRBJ1-2
CASSQGGSTINYGYTF
TGCGCCAGCTCCCAAGGGGGAAGCACTATTAACTATGGCTACACCTTC
>TRBD1|-|TRBV10-3|TRBJ2-3
CAISVRTGVIDTQYF
TGTGCCATCAGTGTCCGGACAGGGGTGATAGATACGCAGTATTTT
>-|-|TRBV19|TRBJ2-1
CASSIVWPDMGYEQFF
TGTGCCAGTAGTATAGTGTGGCCAGACATGGGTTATGAGCAGTTCTTC
>TRBD1|-|TRBV2|TRBJ1-4
CASTYRGRAEKLFF
TGTGCCAGCACGTACAGGGGGCGGGCTGAAAAACTGTTTTTT
>TRBD2|-|TRBV30|TRBJ2-2
CAWRGTSGVGELFF
TGTGCCTGGAGAGGGACTAGCGGGGTCGGGGAGCTGTTTTTT
>-|-|TRBV20-1|TRBJ1-2
CSARRNYGYTF
TGCAGTGCCCGGCGGAACTATGGCTACACCTTC
>-|-|TRBV2|TRBJ2-7
CASISVRGRGDEQYF
TGTGCCAGCATCTCGGTGCGGGGCCGCGGGGACGAGCAGTACTTC
>-|-|TRBV19|TRBJ1-5
CASTTLRGADSNQPQHF
TGCGCCAGTACCACCCTTCGGGGGGCGGATAGCAATCAGCCCCAGCATTTT
>TRBD1|-|TRBV5-6|TRBJ2-1
CASSWTGNNEQFF
TGTGCCAGCAGCTGGACAGGAAACAATGAGCAGTTCTTC
>TRBD1|-|TRBV29-1|TRBJ1-1
CSVDRTGATDEAFF
TGCAGCGTTGATAGGACAGGGGCAACAGATGAAGCTTTCTTT
>TRBD1|-|TRBV7-8|TRBJ1-1
CASSYGQGSGWDTEAFF
TGTGCCAGCAGCTACGGACAGGGAAGTGGATGGGACACTGAAGCTTTCTTT
>-|-|TRBV7-9|TRBJ1-3
CASSLQGNTIYF
TGTGCCAGCAGCTTACAAGGAAACACCATATATTTT
>-|-|TRBV7-9|TRBJ2-7
CASSTGQSYEQYF
TGTGCCAGCAGCACCGGACAGTCCTACGAGCAGTACTTC